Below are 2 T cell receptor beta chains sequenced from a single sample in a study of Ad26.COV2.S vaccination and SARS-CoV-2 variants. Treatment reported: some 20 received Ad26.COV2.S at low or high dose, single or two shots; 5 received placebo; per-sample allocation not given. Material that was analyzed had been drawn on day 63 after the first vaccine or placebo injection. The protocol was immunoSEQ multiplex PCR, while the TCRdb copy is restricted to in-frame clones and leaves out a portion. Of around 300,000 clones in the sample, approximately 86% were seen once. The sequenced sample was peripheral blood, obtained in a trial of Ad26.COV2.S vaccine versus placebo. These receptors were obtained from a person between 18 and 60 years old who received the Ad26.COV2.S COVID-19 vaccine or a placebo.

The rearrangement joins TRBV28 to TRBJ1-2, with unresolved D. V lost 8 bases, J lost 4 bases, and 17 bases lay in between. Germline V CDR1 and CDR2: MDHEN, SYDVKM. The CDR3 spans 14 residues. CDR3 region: CASWRAPVGYGYTF. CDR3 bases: TGTGCCAGCTGGAGGGCTCCTGTTGGCTATGGCTACACCTTC.

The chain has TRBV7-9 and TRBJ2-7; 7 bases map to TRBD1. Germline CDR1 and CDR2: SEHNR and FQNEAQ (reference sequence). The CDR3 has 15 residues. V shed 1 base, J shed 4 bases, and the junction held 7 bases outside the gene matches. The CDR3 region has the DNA TGTGCCAGCAGCTTAGTGACAGGGCGCACATACGAGCAGTACTTC. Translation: CASSLVTGRTYEQYF.